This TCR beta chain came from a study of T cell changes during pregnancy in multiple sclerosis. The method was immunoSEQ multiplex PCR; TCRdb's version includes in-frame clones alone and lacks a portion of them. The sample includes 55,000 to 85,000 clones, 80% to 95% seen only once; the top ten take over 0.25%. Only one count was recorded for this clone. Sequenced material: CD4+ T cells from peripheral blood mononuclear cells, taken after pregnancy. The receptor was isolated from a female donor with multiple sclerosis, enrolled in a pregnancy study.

The CDR3 DNA reads as TGTGCCAGCAACCCCGGGAGGTCCGATAATTCACCCCTCCACTTT. Translating gives CASNPGRSDNSPLHF. The rearrangement joins TRBV27 to TRBJ1-6, with D unresolved. The germline CDR1 and CDR2 sequences are MNHEY and SMNVEV (reference sequence). The CDR3 has 15 residues. V was trimmed by 7 bases and J by 5 bases, leaving 15 bases between them.